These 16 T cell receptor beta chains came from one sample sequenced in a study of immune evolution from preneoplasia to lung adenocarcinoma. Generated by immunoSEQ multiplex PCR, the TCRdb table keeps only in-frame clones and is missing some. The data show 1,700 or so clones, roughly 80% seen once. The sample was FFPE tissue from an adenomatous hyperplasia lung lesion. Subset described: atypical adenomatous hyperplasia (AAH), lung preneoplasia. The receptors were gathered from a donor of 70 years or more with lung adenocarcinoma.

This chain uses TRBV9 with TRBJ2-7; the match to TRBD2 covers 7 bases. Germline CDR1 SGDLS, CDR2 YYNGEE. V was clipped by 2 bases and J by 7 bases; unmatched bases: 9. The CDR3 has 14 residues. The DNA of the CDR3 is TGTGCCAGCAGCGTGACTAGCAACTCTGGAGAGCAGTACTTC. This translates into CASSVTSNSGEQYF.

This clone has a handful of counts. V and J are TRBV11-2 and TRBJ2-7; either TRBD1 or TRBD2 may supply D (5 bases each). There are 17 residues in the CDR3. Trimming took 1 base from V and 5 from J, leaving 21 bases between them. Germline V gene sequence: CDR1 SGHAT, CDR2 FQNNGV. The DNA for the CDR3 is TGTGCCAGCAGCTTAGTGCACGGGGCCTATCGGGTGGACGAGCAGTACTTC. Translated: CASSLVHGAYRVDEQYF.

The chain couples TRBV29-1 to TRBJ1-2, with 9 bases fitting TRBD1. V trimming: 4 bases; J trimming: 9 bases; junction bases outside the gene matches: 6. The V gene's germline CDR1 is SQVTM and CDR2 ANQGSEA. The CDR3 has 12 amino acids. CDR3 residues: CSVGETGGSYTF. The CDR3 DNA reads TGCAGCGTTGGTGAGACAGGGGGGAGCTACACCTTC.

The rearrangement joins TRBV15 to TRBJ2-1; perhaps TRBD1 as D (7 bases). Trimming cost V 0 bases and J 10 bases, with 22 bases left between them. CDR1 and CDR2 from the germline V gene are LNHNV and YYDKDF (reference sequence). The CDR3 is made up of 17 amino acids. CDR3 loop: CATSRDEGGLDRDEQFF. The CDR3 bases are TGTGCCACCAGCAGAGATGAGGGGGGTCTCGACAGGGACGAGCAGTTCTTC.

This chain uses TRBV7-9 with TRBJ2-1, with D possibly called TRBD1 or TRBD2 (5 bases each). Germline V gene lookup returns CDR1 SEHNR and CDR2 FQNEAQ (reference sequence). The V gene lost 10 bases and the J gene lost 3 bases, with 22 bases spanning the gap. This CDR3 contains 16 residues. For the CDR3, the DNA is TGTGCCACCCTAAATCGAATCCGGGACGGCTACAATGAGCAGTTCTTC. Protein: CATLNRIRDGYNEQFF.

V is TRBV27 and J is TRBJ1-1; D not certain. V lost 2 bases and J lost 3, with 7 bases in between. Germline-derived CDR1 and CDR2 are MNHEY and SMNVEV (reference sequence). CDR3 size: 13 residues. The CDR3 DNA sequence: TGTGCCAGCAGTTTAGGGAGTGACACTGAAGCTTTCTTT. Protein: CASSLGSDTEAFF.

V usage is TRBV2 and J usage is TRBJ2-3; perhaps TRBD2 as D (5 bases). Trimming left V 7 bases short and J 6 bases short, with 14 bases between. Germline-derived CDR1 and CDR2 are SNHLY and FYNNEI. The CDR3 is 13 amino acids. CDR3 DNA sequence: TGTGCCAGCAAGCCAGGTGGGAGCGATACGCAGTATTTT. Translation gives CASKPGGSDTQYF. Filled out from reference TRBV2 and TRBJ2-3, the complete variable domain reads EPEVTQTPSHQVTQMGQEVILRCVPISNHLYFYWYRQILGQKVEFLVSFYNNEISEKSEIFDDQFSVERPDGSNFTLKIRSTKLEDSAMYFCASKPGGSDTQYFGPGTRLTVL.

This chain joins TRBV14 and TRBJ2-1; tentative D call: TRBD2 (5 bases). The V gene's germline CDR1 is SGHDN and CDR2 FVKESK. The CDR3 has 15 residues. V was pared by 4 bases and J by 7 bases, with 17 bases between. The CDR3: CASSPRRAGTNEQFF. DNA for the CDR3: TGTGCCAGCAGCCCCAGGCGGGCAGGAACTAATGAGCAGTTCTTC. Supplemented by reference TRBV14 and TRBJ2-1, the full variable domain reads EAGVTQFPSHSVIEKGQTVTLRCDPISGHDNLYWYRRVMGKEIKFLLHFVKESKQDESGMPNNRFLAERTGGTYSTLKVQPAELEDSGVYFCASSPRRAGTNEQFFGPGTRLTVL.

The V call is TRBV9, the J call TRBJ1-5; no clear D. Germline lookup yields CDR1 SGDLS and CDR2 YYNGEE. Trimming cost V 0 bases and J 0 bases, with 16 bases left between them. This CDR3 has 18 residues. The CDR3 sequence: CASSVEAADRYSNQPQHF. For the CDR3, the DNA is TGTGCCAGCAGCGTAGAGGCGGCAGACCGATATAGCAATCAGCCCCAGCATTTT.

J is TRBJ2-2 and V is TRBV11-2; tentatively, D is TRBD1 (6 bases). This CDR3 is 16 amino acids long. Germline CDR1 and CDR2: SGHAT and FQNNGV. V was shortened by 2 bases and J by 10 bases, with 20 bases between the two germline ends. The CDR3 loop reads CASSLRASRTAEELFF. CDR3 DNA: TGTGCCAGCAGCTTAAGGGCTAGCAGGACAGCCGAGGAGCTGTTTTTT.

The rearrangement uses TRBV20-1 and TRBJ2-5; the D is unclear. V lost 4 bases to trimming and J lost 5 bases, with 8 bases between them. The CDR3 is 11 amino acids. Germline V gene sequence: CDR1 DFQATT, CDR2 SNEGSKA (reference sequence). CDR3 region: CSATTGETQYF. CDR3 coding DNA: TGCAGTGCTACAACCGGGGAGACCCAGTACTTC.

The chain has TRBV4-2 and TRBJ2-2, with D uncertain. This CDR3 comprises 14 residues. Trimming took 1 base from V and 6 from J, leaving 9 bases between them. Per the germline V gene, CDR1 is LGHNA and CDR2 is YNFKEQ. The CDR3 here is CASSQVSGPGELFF. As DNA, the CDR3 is TGTGCCAGCAGCCAAGTCTCGGGTCCCGGGGAGCTGTTTTTT.

CDR3 region: CASSHGEPGREGEQYF. The CDR3 nucleotides are TGTGCCAGCAGCCACGGGGAACCCGGCAGGGAAGGCGAGCAGTACTTC. This sequence joins TRBV7-9 and TRBJ2-7; D tentatively reads TRBD1 or TRBD2 (5 bases each). V lost 5 bases to trimming and J lost 6 bases, with 23 bases between them. CDR1 SEHNR and CDR2 FQNEAQ come from the germline V gene (reference sequence). The CDR3 loop spans 16 amino acids.

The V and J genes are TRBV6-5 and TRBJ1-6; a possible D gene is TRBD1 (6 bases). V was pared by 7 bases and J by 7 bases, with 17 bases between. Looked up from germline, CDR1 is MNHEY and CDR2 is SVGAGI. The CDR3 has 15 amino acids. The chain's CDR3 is CASTSTGSGNSPLHF. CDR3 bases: TGTGCCAGCACCTCAACAGGGTCCGGGAATTCACCCCTCCACTTT.

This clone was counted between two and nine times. In DNA, the CDR3 is TGTGCCAGCAGTTTAAACTTCTACAATGAGCAGTTCTTC. Translation gives CASSLNFYNEQFF. This sequence joins TRBV27 and TRBJ2-1; no reliable D call. The CDR3 runs 13 residues. The V gene lost 2 bases and the J gene lost 3 bases, with 5 bases spanning the gap. Germline values: CDR1 MNHEY, CDR2 SMNVEV (reference sequence).

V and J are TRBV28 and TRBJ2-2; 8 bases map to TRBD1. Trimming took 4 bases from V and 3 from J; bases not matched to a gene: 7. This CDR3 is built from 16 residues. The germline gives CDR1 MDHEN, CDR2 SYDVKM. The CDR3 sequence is CASSSPATGDTGELFF. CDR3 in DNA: TGTGCCAGCAGTTCTCCGGCGACAGGGGACACCGGGGAGCTGTTTTTT. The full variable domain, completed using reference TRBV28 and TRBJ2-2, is DVKVTQSSRYLVKRTGEKVFLECVQDMDHENMFWYRQDPGLGLRLIYFSYDVKMKEKGDIPEGYSVSREKKERFSLILESASTNQTSMYLCASSSPATGDTGELFFGEGSRLTVL.